This T cell receptor beta chain was obtained from a study of blood T cell repertoires in COVID-19. As for the study in general: Samples representing acute and convalescent COVID-19 were sourced from the United States, Italy and Spain. Nucleic acid was either cDNA or gDNA, and it came from T cells, B-cell-depleted T cells, or PBMCs.

The CDR3 covers 13 residues. V gave up 1 base and J gave up 5 bases, with 6 bases separating them. Germline V gives CDR1 SEHNR, CDR2 FQNEAQ (reference sequence). Original handling: Scientists estimated how many nucleated cells there were by amplifying reference gene primers. Measured with immunoSEQ multiplex PCR; TCRdb has only the in-frame clones, and not every one. That table furnishes V, J and clone size, whereas the DNA furnished D and trimming. The sample has a few hundred thousand clones; more than 70% are singletons. This clone has more than one count but fewer than ten. The chain is built from TRBV7-9 and TRBJ2-4; D unclear. The clonotype originates from a woman aged 45-65 years with acute or convalescent COVID-19. The sample comprised peripheral blood. The CDR3 loop is CASSLGVENIQYF. Here the CDR3 DNA reads TGTGCCAGCAGCTTAGGCGTGGAAAACATTCAGTACTTC.